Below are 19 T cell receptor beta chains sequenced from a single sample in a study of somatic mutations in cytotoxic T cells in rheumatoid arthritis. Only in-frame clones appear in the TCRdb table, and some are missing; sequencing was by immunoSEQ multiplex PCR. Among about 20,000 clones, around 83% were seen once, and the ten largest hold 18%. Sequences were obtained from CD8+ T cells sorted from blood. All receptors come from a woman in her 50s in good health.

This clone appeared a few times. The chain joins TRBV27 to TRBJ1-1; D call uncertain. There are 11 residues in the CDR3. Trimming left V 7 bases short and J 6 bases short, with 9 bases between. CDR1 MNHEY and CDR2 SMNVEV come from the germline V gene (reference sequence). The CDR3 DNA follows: TGTGCCAGCATCGTCGGGGCTGAAGCTTTCTTT. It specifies CASIVGAEAFF.

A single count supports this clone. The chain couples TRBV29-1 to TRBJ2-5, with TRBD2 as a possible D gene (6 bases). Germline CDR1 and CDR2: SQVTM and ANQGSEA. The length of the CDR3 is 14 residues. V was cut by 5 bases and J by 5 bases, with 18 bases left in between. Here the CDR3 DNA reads TGCAGCGTTCCTCCCGGTGTGGGAGGCGAGACCCAGTACTTC. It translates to CSVPPGVGGETQYF.

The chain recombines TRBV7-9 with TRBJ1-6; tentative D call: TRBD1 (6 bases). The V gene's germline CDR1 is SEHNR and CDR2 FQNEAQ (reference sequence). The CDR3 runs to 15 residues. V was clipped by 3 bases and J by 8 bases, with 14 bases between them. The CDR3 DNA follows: TGTGCCAGCAGCTTTTCTGGGGGCGCGGATTCACCCCTCCACTTT. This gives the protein CASSFSGGADSPLHF. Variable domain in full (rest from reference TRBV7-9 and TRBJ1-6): DTGVSQNPRHKITKRGQNVTFRCDPISEHNRLYWYRQTLGQGPEFLTYFQNEAQLEKSRLLSDRFSAERPKGSFSTLEIQRTEQGDSAMYLCASSFSGGADSPLHFGNGTRLTVT.

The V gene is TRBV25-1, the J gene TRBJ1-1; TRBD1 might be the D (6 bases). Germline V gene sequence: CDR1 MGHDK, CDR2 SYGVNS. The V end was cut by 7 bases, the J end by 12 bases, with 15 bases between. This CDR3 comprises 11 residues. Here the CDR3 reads CASTGQGLTFF. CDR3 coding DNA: TGTGCCAGCACAGGCCAGGGGTTGACTTTCTTT.

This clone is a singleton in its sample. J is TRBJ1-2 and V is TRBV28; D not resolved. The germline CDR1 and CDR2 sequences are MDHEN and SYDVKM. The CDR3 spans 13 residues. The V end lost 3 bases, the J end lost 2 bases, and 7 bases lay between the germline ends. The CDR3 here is CASSFPDNYGYTF. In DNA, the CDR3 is TGTGCCAGCAGTTTCCCCGACAACTATGGCTACACCTTC.

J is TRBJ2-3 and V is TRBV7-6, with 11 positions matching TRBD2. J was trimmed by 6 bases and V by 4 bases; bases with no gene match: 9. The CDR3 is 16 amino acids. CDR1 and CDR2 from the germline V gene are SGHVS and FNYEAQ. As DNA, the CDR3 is TGTGCCAGCAGCTCAAGATTAGCGGGGGGGCCCGATACGCAGTATTTT. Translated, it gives CASSSRLAGGPDTQYF.

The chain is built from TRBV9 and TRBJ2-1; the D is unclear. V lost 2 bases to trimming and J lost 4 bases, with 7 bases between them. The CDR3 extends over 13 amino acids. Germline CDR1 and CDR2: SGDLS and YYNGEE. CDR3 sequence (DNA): TGTGCCAGCAGCGTGGCAGATTACAATGAGCAGTTCTTC. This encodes CASSVADYNEQFF.

The CDR3 coding sequence is TGTGCCAGCAGTGAAGGCAGGGACTCTGGGGCCAACGTCCTGACTTTC. The encoded protein is CASSEGRDSGANVLTF. This chain connects TRBV6-1 to TRBJ2-6; D is possibly TRBD1 (5 bases). This CDR3 region has 16 residues. Germline values: CDR1 MNHNS, CDR2 SASEGT. V was cut by 1 base and J by 0 bases, with 7 bases left in between.

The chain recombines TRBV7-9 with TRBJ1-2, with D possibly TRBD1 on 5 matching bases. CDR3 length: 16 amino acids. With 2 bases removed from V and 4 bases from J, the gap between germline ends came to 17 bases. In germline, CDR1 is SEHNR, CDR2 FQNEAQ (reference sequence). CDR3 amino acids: CASSLSGGSLGYGYTF. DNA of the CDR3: TGTGCCAGCAGCTTATCGGGGGGATCTCTCGGCTATGGCTACACCTTC.

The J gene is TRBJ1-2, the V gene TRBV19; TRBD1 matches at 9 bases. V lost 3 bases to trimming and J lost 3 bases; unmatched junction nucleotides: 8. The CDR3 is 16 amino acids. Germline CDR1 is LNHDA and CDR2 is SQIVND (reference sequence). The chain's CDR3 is CASSILSTGGDYGYTF. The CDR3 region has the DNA TGTGCCAGTAGTATCCTATCGACAGGGGGAGACTATGGCTACACCTTC.

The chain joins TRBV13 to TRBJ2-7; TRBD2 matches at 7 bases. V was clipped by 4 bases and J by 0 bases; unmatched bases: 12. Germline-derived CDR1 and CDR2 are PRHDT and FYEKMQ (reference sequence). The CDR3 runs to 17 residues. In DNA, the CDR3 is TGTGCCAGCAGCTCCCGGGGGAGAGGGGAGGGCTCCTACGAGCAGTACTTC. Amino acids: CASSSRGRGEGSYEQYF.

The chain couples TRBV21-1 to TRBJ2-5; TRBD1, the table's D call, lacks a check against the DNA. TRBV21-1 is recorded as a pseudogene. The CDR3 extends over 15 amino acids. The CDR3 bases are TGTGCCAGCAGCAAAGCAGTACCCAGGGGGGAGACCCAGTACTTC. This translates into CASSKAVPRGETQYF.

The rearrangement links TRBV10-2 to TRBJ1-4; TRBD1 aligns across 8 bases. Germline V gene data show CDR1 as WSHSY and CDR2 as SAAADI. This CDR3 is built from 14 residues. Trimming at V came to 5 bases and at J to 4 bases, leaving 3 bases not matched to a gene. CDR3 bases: TGCGCCAGCAGTCTGGACAGGGATAATGAAAAACTGTTTTTT. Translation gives CASSLDRDNEKLFF.

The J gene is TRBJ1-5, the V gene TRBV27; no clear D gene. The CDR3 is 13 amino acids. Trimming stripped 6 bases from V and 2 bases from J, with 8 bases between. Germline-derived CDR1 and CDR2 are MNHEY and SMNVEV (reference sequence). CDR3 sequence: CASRPPGNQPQHF. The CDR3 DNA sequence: TGTGCCAGCAGGCCCCCAGGCAATCAGCCCCAGCATTTT.

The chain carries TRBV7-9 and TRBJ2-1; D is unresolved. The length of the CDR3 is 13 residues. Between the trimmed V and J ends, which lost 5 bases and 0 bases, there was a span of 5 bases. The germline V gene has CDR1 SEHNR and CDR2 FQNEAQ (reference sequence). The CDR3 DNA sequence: TGTGCCAGCAGCCAATCCTCCTACAATGAGCAGTTCTTC. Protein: CASSQSSYNEQFF.

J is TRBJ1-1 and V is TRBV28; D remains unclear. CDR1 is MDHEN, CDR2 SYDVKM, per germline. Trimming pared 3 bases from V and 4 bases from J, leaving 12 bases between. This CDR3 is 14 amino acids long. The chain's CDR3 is CASSFTSGATEAFF. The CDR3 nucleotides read TGTGCCAGCAGTTTCACCTCAGGCGCCACTGAAGCTTTCTTT.

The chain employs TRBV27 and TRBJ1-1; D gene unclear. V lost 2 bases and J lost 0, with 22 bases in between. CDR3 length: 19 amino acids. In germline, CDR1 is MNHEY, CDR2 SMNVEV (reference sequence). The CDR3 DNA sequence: TGTGCCAGCAGTTTAATATACGCTCAACCCGATAGCATGAACACTGAAGCTTTCTTT. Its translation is CASSLIYAQPDSMNTEAFF.

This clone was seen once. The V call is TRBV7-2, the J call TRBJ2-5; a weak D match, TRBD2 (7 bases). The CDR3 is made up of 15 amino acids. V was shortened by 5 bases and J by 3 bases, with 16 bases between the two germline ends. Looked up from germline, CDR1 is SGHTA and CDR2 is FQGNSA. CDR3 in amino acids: CASSRIGGPEETQYF. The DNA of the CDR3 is TGTGCCAGCAGCCGCATCGGGGGGCCTGAAGAGACCCAGTACTTC.

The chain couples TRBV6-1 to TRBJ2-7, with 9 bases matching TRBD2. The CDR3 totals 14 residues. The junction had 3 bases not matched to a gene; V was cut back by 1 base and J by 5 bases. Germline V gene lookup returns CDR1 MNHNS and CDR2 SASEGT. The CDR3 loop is CASSEGGRGHEQYV. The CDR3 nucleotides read TGTGCCAGCAGTGAAGGCGGGAGGGGCCACGAGCAGTACGTC.